This TCR beta chain appears in the sequencing data of a study of cytomegalovirus exposure and HLA in healthy donors. V was pared by 8 bases and J by 3 bases, with 10 bases of the junction left unmatched. From germline, CDR1 is SEHNR and CDR2 FQNEAQ (reference sequence). This CDR3 is built from 15 residues. Both 60 Vbeta primers and 13 Jbeta primers went into the PCR. Some clones are missing from TCRdb's copy, which holds only in-frame ones; the method was immunoSEQ multiplex PCR. The sample holds over 40,000 clones, about 70% seen once. The gene calls are TRBV7-9 and TRBJ2-7, with 10 bases aligning to TRBD1. Source material: PBMCs. The receptor was derived from a man aged 25 to 45 in good health and CMV-seronegative. The CDR3 here is CASASWTGGNYEQYF. CDR3 sequence (DNA): TGTGCCAGCGCCTCGTGGACAGGGGGAAACTACGAGCAGTACTTC.